These T cell receptor beta chains were read from a single sample in a study of T cells in Graves' hyperthyroidism and ophthalmopathy. TCRdb redid the calling of the multiplex PCR reads with MiXCR, one entry per CDR3 protein. The sample has more than 500,000 distinct CDR3 sequences, around 45% seen once; the top ten hold roughly 19%. The sample was peripheral blood or thyroid tissue (not recorded which). Every receptor here comes from an adult woman with Graves' disease, either hyperthyroidism or ophthalmopathy (not recorded which). CDR3s include the opening cysteine and the closing phenylalanine or tryptophan. D genes are given only for firm matches. A row's size may be missing; if present it is once, few, many or a size class.

v_gene	abundance	j_gene	d_gene	CDR3nt	CDR3aa
TRBV20-1	few	TRBJ1-6	NA	TGCAGTGCTAGCGCCGGGGGTCCAGATTCACCCCTCCACTTT	CSASAGGPDSPLHF
TRBV14	many	TRBJ1-3	TRBD1	TGTGCCAGCAGCCATGGGACAGGCCTCTCTGGAAACACCATATATTTT	CASSHGTGLSGNTIYF
TRBV10-3	NA	TRBJ2-5	NA	TGTGCCAGCAGTCCTGACCGCCGGGGGACCCAGTACTTC	CASSPDRRGTQYF
TRBV7-7	NA	TRBJ2-7	NA	TGTGCCAGCAGCTTAGACGCAGAGACCTACGAGCAGTACTTC	CASSLDAETYEQYF
TRBV9	many	TRBJ1-3	NA	TGTGCCAGCAGCGGGGGGGACCGGTCCTCTGGAGGAAACACCATATATTTT	CASSGGDRSSGGNTIYF
TRBV20-1	NA	TRBJ1-4	NA	TGCAGTGCTAAGGGCAAGCCTCCATCGAGTGAAAAACTGTTTTTT	CSAKGKPPSSEKLFF
TRBV7-9	NA	TRBJ2-7	NA	TGTGCCAGCAGCTTAGTACCGGAGTATTACTTC	CASSLVPEYYF
TRBV5-1	NA	TRBJ2-6	NA	TGCGCCAGCAGCCCGTGGGGGACACCACAAGATTTCTCTGGGGCCAACGTCCTGACTTTC	CASSPWGTPQDFSGANVLTF
TRBV7-3	NA	TRBJ1-1	NA	TGTGCCAGCAGGATCTCGGGAGCGGGAGTCACTGAAGCTTTCTTT	CASRISGAGVTEAFF
TRBV20-1	few	TRBJ2-6	NA	TGCAGTACTAGAGATCCGAACGGCGGGACTGAAGCTTTC	CSTRDPNGGTEAF
TRBV7-2	NA	TRBJ2-6	NA	TGTGCCAGCGGGCCTGCCCTCTCTGGGGCCAACGTCCTGACTTTC	CASGPALSGANVLTF
TRBV20-1	many	TRBJ1-5	NA	TGCAGTGCTAGAATCATGCCCTTGGGGCCCCAGCATTTT	CSARIMPLGPQHF
TRBV29-1	NA	TRBJ1-1	NA	TGCAGCGTTGCCCTGACAGACGACACTGAAGCTTTCTTT	CSVALTDDTEAFF
TRBV4-3	NA	TRBJ1-3	NA	TGCGCCAGCAGCCGGGGCACAGGGACTGGAAACACCATATATTTT	CASSRGTGTGNTIYF
TRBV10-3	NA	TRBJ1-5	TRBD1	TGTGCTAGACAGACAGGGCTTCTCAATCAGCCCCAGCATTTT	CARQTGLLNQPQHF
TRBV15	NA	TRBJ2-5	NA	TGTGCCACCAGCAGAGGACTCGGGGCAGGGGAGACCCAGTACTTC	CATSRGLGAGETQYF
TRBV19	NA	TRBJ2-6	NA	TGTGCCAGTAGTATTGGACCCTCTGGGGCCAACGTCCTGACTTTC	CASSIGPSGANVLTF
TRBV12-3/TRBV12-4	NA	TRBJ2-5	NA	TGTGCTAGCGCCCAGGGAGGAGAGACCCAGTACTTC	CASAQGGETQYF
TRBV29-1	many	TRBJ2-2	TRBD1	TGCAGCGTTGGTTATCCGGGACAGGGGCATGGGGAGCTGTTTTTT	CSVGYPGQGHGELFF
TRBV6-1	NA	TRBJ2-7	NA	TGTGCCAGCAGTGAAGCGCTTCAGGGTTTCGCCCTCTACGAGCAGTACTTC	CASSEALQGFALYEQYF
TRBV6-5	NA	TRBJ2-5	NA	TGTGCCAGCAAATACCAGTCGGCGGCGGGCGGAGAGACCCAGTACTTC	CASKYQSAAGGETQYF
TRBV10-3	NA	TRBJ2-5	NA	TGTGCCATCAGTGAGATGGCAGGCCAGTACTTC	CAISEMAGQYF
TRBV5-1	many	TRBJ2-7	TRBD2	TGCGCCAGCAGCTTGGACGGGAGGGGCTACGAGCAGTACTTC	CASSLDGRGYEQYF
TRBV5-1	NA	TRBJ2-6	TRBD2	TGCGCCAGCAGCAGGGACGGGGGGACTAACGTCCTGACTTTC	CASSRDGGTNVLTF
TRBV9	few	TRBJ1-2	NA	TGTGCCAGCAGCGTAGGGGACGGCCCCTATGGCTACACCTTC	CASSVGDGPYGYTF
TRBV20-1	NA	TRBJ1-3	NA	TGCAGTGCTACGCCCTTTACCCGGGGTGGAAACACCATATATTTT	CSATPFTRGGNTIYF
TRBV2	few	TRBJ2-6	NA	TGTGCCAGCAGTGTGGAGGTTGGGGCCAACGTCCTGACTTTC	CASSVEVGANVLTF
TRBV7-2	NA	TRBJ1-2	NA	TGTGCCAGCAGCTTTGGGGGGCCAAGTGGCTACACCTTC	CASSFGGPSGYTF
TRBV6-5	many	TRBJ1-1	NA	TGTGCCAGCAGTTACACGGGCACTGAAGCTTTCTTT	CASSYTGTEAFF
TRBV5-1	once	TRBJ2-7	NA	TGCGCCAGCTTCAACCCGGGGGTAAACTACGAGCAGTACTTC	CASFNPGVNYEQYF
TRBV7-9	NA	TRBJ2-1	TRBD2	TGTGCCAGCAGACCCGCCGTTAGGGCGGGAGTAATCAATGAGCAGTTCTTC	CASRPAVRAGVINEQFF